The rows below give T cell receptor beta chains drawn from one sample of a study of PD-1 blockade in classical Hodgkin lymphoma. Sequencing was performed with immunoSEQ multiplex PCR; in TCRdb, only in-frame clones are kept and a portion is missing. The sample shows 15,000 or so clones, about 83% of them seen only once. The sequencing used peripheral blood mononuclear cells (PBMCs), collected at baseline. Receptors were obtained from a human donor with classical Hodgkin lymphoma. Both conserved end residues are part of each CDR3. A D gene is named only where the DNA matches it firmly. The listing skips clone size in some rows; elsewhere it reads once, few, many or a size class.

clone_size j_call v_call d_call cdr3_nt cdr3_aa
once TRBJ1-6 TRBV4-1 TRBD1 TGCGCCAGCAGCCAAGGATGGACAGGGGTGAGGTCACCCCTCCACTTT CASSQGWTGVRSPLHF
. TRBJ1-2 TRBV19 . TGTGCCAGTACCGCACACCCCCGACGGACTAATGACGTCTATGGCTACACCTTC CASTAHPRRTNDVYGYTF
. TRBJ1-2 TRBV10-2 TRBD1 TGCGCCAGCAGTGAAGCCGGGACAGGGACCTACACCTTC CASSEAGTGTYTF
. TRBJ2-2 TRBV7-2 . TGTGCCAGCCCTACAGCCCCGGGCCAGGCGAACACCGGGGAGCTGTTTTTT CASPTAPGQANTGELFF
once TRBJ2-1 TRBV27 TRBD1 TGTGCCAGCAGTTCAGACAGGGGGCATGAGCAGTTCTTC CASSSDRGHEQFF
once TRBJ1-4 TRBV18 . TGTGCCAGCTCACCACGCGACACGAATGAAAAACTGTTTTTT CASSPRDTNEKLFF
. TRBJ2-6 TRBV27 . TGTGCCAGCAGTAGAGGTTACTGGCTACAAAGTCGGGCCAACGTCCTGACTTTC CASSRGYWLQSRANVLTF
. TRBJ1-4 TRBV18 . TGTGCCAGCTCACCCGGGACATCCCTACTCAATGAAAAACTGTTTTTT CASSPGTSLLNEKLFF
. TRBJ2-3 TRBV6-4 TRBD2 TGTGCCAGCAGTGGGACTAGCGGGGGGGCAGATACGCAGTATTTT CASSGTSGGADTQYF
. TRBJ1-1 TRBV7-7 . TGTGCTAGCAGCTTAGAAGGGCAGAGCCCCACGTCAGCTTTCTTT CASSLEGQSPTSAFF
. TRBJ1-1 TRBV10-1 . TGCGCCAGCGGCAGAGGTAGCGGGGACACTGAAGCTTTCTTT CASGRGSGDTEAFF
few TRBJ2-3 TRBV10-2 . TGCGCCAGCAGTTACGTTGGGGGCTTCACAGATACGCAGTATTTT CASSYVGGFTDTQYF
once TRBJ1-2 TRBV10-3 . TGTGCCATCAGTGAGTCGAGGGAGGGGCTCAGGTATGGCTACACCTTC CAISESREGLRYGYTF
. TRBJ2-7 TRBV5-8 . TGTGCCAGCAGCTTGCGGGGGCGTCACGAGCAGTACTTC CASSLRGRHEQYF
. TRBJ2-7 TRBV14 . TGTGCCAGCAGCGACCACTACGAGCAGTACTTC CASSDHYEQYF
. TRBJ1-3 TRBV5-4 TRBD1 TGTGCCAGCAGCTACAGGGGGCAGGTTGGAAACACCATATATTTT CASSYRGQVGNTIYF
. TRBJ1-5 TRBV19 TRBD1 TGTGCCAGTAGTAGATTCGGACAGGGGGCAGATCAGCCCCAGCATTTT CASSRFGQGADQPQHF
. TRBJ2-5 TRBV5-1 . TGCGCCAGCAGTCTGGGACAAGAGACCCAGTACTTC CASSLGQETQYF
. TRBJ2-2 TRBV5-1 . TGCGCCAGCAGTCACCTCAGGGACTTGGGCACCGGGGAGCTGTTTTTT CASSHLRDLGTGELFF
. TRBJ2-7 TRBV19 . TGTGCCAGTAGTATAGGACAAGCAGAGCAGTACTTC CASSIGQAEQYF
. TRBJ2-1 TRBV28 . TGTGCCAGCAGGGTGACAGGAAATGAGCAGTTCTTC CASRVTGNEQFF
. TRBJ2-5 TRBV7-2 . TGTGCCAGCAGCAGTACATGGGGGGAGACCCAGTACTTC CASSSTWGETQYF
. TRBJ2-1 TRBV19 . TGTGCCACCCAATGGCGGGACCGGGGTGAGCAGTTCTTC CATQWRDRGEQFF
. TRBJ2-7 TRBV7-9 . TGTGCCAGCAGCTTATCCGCCAGCACCTACGAGCAGTACTTC CASSLSASTYEQYF
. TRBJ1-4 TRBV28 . TGTGCCAGCAGTTTGGGGGCAACTAATGAAAAACTGTTTTTT CASSLGATNEKLFF
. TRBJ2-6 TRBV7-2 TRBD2 TGTGCCAGTCCAGCGGGGGGGCGGGACTCTGGGGCCAACGTCCTGACTTTC CASPAGGRDSGANVLTF
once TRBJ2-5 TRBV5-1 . TGCGCCAGCAGCGACAATTACAGCCAACAAGAGACCCAGTACTTC CASSDNYSQQETQYF
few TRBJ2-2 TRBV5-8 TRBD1 TGTGCCAGCAGCTCGGGACAGAGTAGCGGGGAGCTGTTTTTT CASSSGQSSGELFF
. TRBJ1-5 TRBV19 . TGTGCCAGTAGATTAGGGGGGAGTAGCAATCAGCCCCAGCATTTT CASRLGGSSNQPQHF
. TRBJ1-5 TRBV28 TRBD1 TGTGCCAGCAGTCCCGGGACAGGGGGCAGAGAGCCCCAGCATTTT CASSPGTGGREPQHF
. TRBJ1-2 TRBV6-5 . TGTGCCTCCAAAGGGGCCAACTATGGCTACACCTTC CASKGANYGYTF
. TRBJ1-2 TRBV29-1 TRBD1 TGCAGCGTTGAAGGTCTGCGGGGAAGGGACAGCTACTATGGCTACACCTTC CSVEGLRGRDSYYGYTF
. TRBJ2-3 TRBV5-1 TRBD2 TGCGCCAGCAGCTACACTAGCGGGGGGGCCCTGACAGATACGCAGTATTTT CASSYTSGGALTDTQYF
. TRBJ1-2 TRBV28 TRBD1 TGTGCCAGCAAAAGACAGGGGGCTGGGTATGGCTACACCTTC CASKRQGAGYGYTF
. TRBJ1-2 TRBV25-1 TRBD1 TGTGCCAGCAGTGAAGAGGACAGGGGCTATGGCTACACCTTC CASSEEDRGYGYTF
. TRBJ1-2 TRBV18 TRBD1 TGTGCCAGCTCACCGAGGACAGGGGAAGGCTATGGCTACACCTTC CASSPRTGEGYGYTF
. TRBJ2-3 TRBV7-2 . TGTGCCAGCAGCTTAGGTCGGGAGACGCCATGGGATACGCAGTATTTT CASSLGRETPWDTQYF
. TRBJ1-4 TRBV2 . TGTGCCAGCAGCATGGACAGAGGGGGTGAAAAACTGTTTTTT CASSMDRGGEKLFF
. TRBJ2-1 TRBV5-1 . TGCGCCAGCAGCCAAGGTGGCGGGGTTTACAATGAGCAGTTCTTC CASSQGGGVYNEQFF
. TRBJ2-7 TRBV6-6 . TGTGCCAGCAGTTACAACAGACACTACGAGCAGTACTTC CASSYNRHYEQYF
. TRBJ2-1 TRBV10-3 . TGTGCCATCAGAGACGAATACAATGAGCAGTTCTTC CAIRDEYNEQFF
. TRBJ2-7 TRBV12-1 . TGTGCCAGCAGGAGGGGGACCTACGAGCAGTACTTC CASRRGTYEQYF
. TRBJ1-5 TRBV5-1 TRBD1 TGCGCCAGCAGCTTGGCCCCCGGGACAGGGGGTCAGCCCCAGCATTTT CASSLAPGTGGQPQHF
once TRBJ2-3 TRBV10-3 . TGTGCCATCAGTGGTGGGTGGGGGGGCACAGATACGCAGTATTTT CAISGGWGGTDTQYF
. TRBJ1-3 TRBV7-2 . TGTGCCAGCAGCTTATGGGGCACGGCCTCTGGAAACACCATATATTTT CASSLWGTASGNTIYF
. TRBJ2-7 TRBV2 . TGTGCCAGCAGTGGACAGTCCTACGAGCAGTACTTC CASSGQSYEQYF
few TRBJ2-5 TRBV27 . TGTGCCAGCAGTTTATGGCGTCAAGAGACCCAGTACTTC CASSLWRQETQYF
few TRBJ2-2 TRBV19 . TGTGCCAGTACCCCATTACTCGGACAACCCACCGGCGGGGAGCTGTTTTTT CASTPLLGQPTGGELFF
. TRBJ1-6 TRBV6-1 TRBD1 TGTGCCAGCACACCCGGGACAGTTAATTCACCCCTCCACTTT CASTPGTVNSPLHF
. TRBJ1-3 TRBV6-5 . TGTGCCAGCAGTTACCAGGCACTAGGAAACACCATATATTTT CASSYQALGNTIYF
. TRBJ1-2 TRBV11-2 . TGTGCCAGCAGCTTGGTAGGTGGCTACACCTTC CASSLVGGYTF
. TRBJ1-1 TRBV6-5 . TGTGCCAGCCAACCAGGCACTTACTACACTGAAGCTTTCTTT CASQPGTYYTEAFF
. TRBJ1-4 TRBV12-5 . TGTGCTAGTGGCCCGACAGACTCTTTCGAAAAACTGTTTTTT CASGPTDSFEKLFF